This T cell receptor beta chain was identified in a study of cytomegalovirus exposure and HLA in healthy donors. Study-wide results and caveats: The study had only CMV serostatus as immune exposure information.

As regards this clone: Its antigen is undetermined.

The study ran its PCR with 60 Vbeta and 13 Jbeta primers. Here immunoSEQ multiplex PCR was the method, and the copy in TCRdb shows in-frame clones only, minus some. In the table there are about 140,000 clones, around 86% of which are singletons. Germline CDR1 and CDR2: LNHDA and SQIVND (reference sequence). V gave up 5 bases and J gave up 2 bases, with 12 bases separating them. This CDR3 region has 14 residues. The specimen sequenced was PBMCs. The chain links TRBV19 to TRBJ2-5; possibly TRBD2 for D (6 bases). The origin of this receptor is a woman aged 25 to 39 in good health and CMV-seronegative. CDR3 amino acids: CASSLSSDQETQYF. The DNA for the CDR3 is TGTGCCAGTAGTCTGTCTAGCGATCAAGAGACCCAGTACTTC.